Below, 31 T cell receptor beta chains from the same sample are listed, as sequenced in a study of CD8+ T cells in alopecia areata. RNA, once extracted, was reverse transcribed into cDNA for use as the sequencing template. Sequencing used immunoSEQ multiplex PCR; TCRdb keeps in-frame clones, though not all of them. This sample has fewer than 250,000 clones; more than 30% occur once, and the top ten carry around 0.48%. Treatment denoted: oral pan-JAK inhibitor, 5-10 mg twice daily. Here the sequenced sample was CD4+ T cells sorted from blood, taken at roughly week 30, from a patient treated with tofacitinib. These receptors all stem from a human donor with alopecia areata.

V is TRBV5-3 and J is TRBJ1-5; the D gene is possibly TRBD1 (6 bases). TRBV5-3 is annotated as an ORF whose role is uncertain. The CDR3 spans 14 residues. V lost 3 bases and J lost 4, with 11 bases in between. The CDR3 here is CARSYPGQNQPQHF. The CDR3 nucleotides read TGTGCCAGAAGCTACCCGGGACAAAATCAGCCCCAGCATTTT.

The V call is TRBV30, the J call TRBJ2-1; D unclear. The CDR3 runs to 15 residues. Trimming shortened V by 1 base and J by 4 bases, and 14 bases separated the two germline ends. Germline V gives CDR1 GTSNPN, CDR2 SVGIG (reference sequence). CDR3: CAWSGMVSVYNEQFF. CDR3 bases: TGTGCCTGGAGTGGAATGGTCAGCGTTTACAATGAGCAGTTCTTC.

The chain recombines TRBV6-5 with TRBJ2-2, with D perhaps matching TRBD1 or TRBD2 (5 bases each). This CDR3 has 12 residues. Germline CDR1 and CDR2: MNHEY and SVGAGI. V was pared by 5 bases and J by 7 bases, with 8 bases between. DNA of the CDR3: TGTGCCAGCAGTAAGAGGGGCGGGGAGCTGTTTTTT. Its protein is CASSKRGGELFF.

This clone came up a few times. The chain has TRBV29-1 and TRBJ2-7; D gene uncertain. The germline gives CDR1 SQVTM, CDR2 ANQGSEA. The CDR3 extends over 11 amino acids. V lost 8 bases and J lost 0, with 8 bases in between. CDR3 in amino acids: CSQPPSYEQYF. The CDR3 DNA sequence: TGCAGCCAACCACCCTCCTACGAGCAGTACTTC.

V and J are TRBV5-6 and TRBJ2-2; D is undetermined. CDR3 length equals 12 residues. Germline values: CDR1 SGHDT, CDR2 YYEEEE. With 6 bases removed from V and 7 bases from J, the gap between germline ends came to 10 bases. The CDR3: CASKVPVGELFF. The DNA of the CDR3 is TGTGCCAGCAAGGTCCCTGTCGGGGAGCTGTTTTTT.

This clone turned up a few times. The J gene is TRBJ1-4, the V gene TRBV6-5; D unresolved. The V and J ends lost 2 bases and 6 bases respectively, with 7 bases between them. The CDR3 loop spans 13 amino acids. Germline loops: CDR1 MNHEY, CDR2 SVGAGI. The CDR3 region has the DNA TGTGCCAGCAGTTACACGCCAGATGAAAAACTGTTTTTT. Amino acid sequence: CASSYTPDEKLFF.

This clone was seen a few times. The V call is TRBV6-5, the J call TRBJ1-5, with 7 bases that match TRBD1. V was clipped by 6 bases and J by 4 bases; unmatched bases: 3. Germline V gene sequence: CDR1 MNHEY, CDR2 SVGAGI. This CDR3 contains 13 residues. The CDR3 region has the DNA TGTGCCAGCAGGACGACAGGGAATCAGCCCCAGCATTTT. Its translation: CASRTTGNQPQHF.

The chain couples TRBV7-3 to TRBJ2-2, with D maybe TRBD1 (5 bases). Trimming removed 8 bases from V and 3 bases from J, with 19 bases in between. CDR1 and CDR2 (germline): SGHTA, FQGTGA. This CDR3 contains 16 residues. The CDR3 loop reads CASSPLAGIDTGELFF. CDR3 DNA: TGTGCCAGCTCCCCCCTGGCAGGGATCGACACCGGGGAGCTGTTTTTT. Supplemented by reference TRBV7-3 and TRBJ2-2, the full variable domain reads GAGVSQTPSNKVTEKGKYVELRCDPISGHTALYWYRQSLGQGPEFLIYFQGTGAADDSGLPNDRFFAVRPEGSVSTLKIQRTERGDSAVYLCASSPLAGIDTGELFFGEGSRLTVL.

The chain uses TRBV9 and TRBJ1-1, with TRBD1 matching 9 bases. Germline V gene sequence: CDR1 SGDLS, CDR2 YYNGEE. The CDR3 has 14 residues. J lost 3 bases, V lost 4 bases, and 4 bases had no gene match. The CDR3 coding sequence is TGTGCCAGCAGCATGTGGGACAGGGACACTGAAGCTTTCTTT. It encodes CASSMWDRDTEAFF.

Only a few counts were recorded for this clone. The rearrangement joins TRBV10-3 to TRBJ2-7, with 8 bases lining up with TRBD2. V lost 0 bases and J lost 6; bases outside the gene matches: 13. The CDR3 length is 17 residues. Germline V lookup: CDR1 ENHRY, CDR2 SYGVKD. The chain's CDR3 is CAISESSAGGPQGEQYF. CDR3 sequence (DNA): TGTGCCATCAGTGAGTCTTCCGCGGGAGGACCACAGGGCGAGCAGTACTTC.

In this sample, this clone turned up a few times. The chain employs TRBV6-6 and TRBJ1-1; D remains unclear. There are 13 residues in the CDR3. V was pared by 7 bases and J by 1 base, with 10 bases between. Germline loops: CDR1 MNHNY, CDR2 SVGAGI (reference sequence). In nucleotides, the CDR3 is TGTGCCAGCACCCTGACACCGAACACTGAAGCTTTCTTT. Translation: CASTLTPNTEAFF.

Only a few counts were recorded for this clone. The V gene is TRBV4-1, the J gene TRBJ2-1; 8 bases fit TRBD2. Germline V CDR1 and CDR2: MGHRA, YSYEKL. Trimming removed 2 bases from V and 1 base from J; junction bases left unmatched: 4. The CDR3 sequence is 16 residues long. CDR3 sequence (DNA): TGCGCCAGCAGCCAATTGGCTAGCGGGTCCTACAATGAGCAGTTCTTC. Translating it yields CASSQLASGSYNEQFF.

The chain links TRBV5-6 to TRBJ2-1; the D gene is possibly TRBD1 (5 bases). The CDR3 runs 15 residues. Germline CDR1 is SGHDT and CDR2 is YYEEEE. Trimming removed 0 bases from V and 2 bases from J, with 9 bases in between. DNA for the CDR3: TGTGCCAGCAGCTTGGACAGGAGACCCTACAATGAGCAGTTCTTC. Its translation: CASSLDRRPYNEQFF. Based on the CDR3 plus reference TRBV5-6 and TRBJ2-1, the full variable domain is DAGVTQSPTHLIKTRGQQVTLRCSPKSGHDTVSWYQQALGQGPQFIFQYYEEEERQRGNFPDRFSGHQFPNYSSELNVNALLLGDSALYLCASSLDRRPYNEQFFGPGTRLTVL.

The chain carries TRBV10-2 and TRBJ1-2; TRBD1 matches 7 bases. This CDR3 comprises 13 residues. The J segment lost 4 bases and the V segment lost 8 bases, leaving 7 bases of the junction unmatched. Looked up from germline, CDR1 is WSHSY and CDR2 is SAAADI. CDR3 region: CASARQGGYGYTF. CDR3 sequence (DNA): TGCGCCAGCGCTAGACAGGGAGGCTATGGCTACACCTTC.

The chain combines TRBV6-5 with TRBJ2-5; D not resolved. V gave up 2 bases and J gave up 4 bases, with 8 bases separating them. The V gene's germline CDR1 is MNHEY and CDR2 SVGAGI. This CDR3 comprises 13 residues. CDR3 loop: CASSYGMAETQYF. The CDR3 DNA reads TGTGCCAGCAGTTACGGGATGGCAGAGACCCAGTACTTC.

Of note for this clone: The sample carries other DNA sequences with the same CDR3. The chain recombines TRBV2 with TRBJ2-7, with D unclear. Trimming took off 4 bases at V and 5 bases at J, with 6 bases between the two ends. The CDR3 has 11 amino acids. Germline values: CDR1 SNHLY, CDR2 FYNNEI. The CDR3 DNA sequence: TGTGCCAGCAGTGTACGGGACGAGCAGTACTTC. As protein: CASSVRDEQYF.

This clone has only a few counts. The CDR3, as DNA: TGTGCCAGCAGCTCTAGCACTGGGGCCAACGTCCTGACTTTC. Its protein is CASSSSTGANVLTF. The genes are TRBV9 and TRBJ2-6; a possible D gene is TRBD2 (5 bases). The CDR3 covers 14 residues. The germline V gene has CDR1 SGDLS and CDR2 YYNGEE. Between the trimmed V and J ends, which lost 4 bases and 2 bases, there was a span of 7 bases. Filled out from reference TRBV9 and TRBJ2-6, the complete variable domain reads DSGVTQTPKHLITATGQRVTLRCSPRSGDLSVYWYQQSLDQGLQFLIQYYNGEERAKGNILERFSAQQFPDLHSELNLSSLELGDSALYFCASSSSTGANVLTFGAGSRLTVL.

The chain couples TRBV2 to TRBJ2-2; D gene ambiguous. There are 14 residues in the CDR3. CDR1 SNHLY and CDR2 FYNNEI come from the germline V gene. Trimming left V 6 bases short and J 3 bases short, with 11 bases between. The DNA of the CDR3 is TGTGCCAGCAGGGACCTAGGGTACACCGGGGAGCTGTTTTTT. It yields the protein CASRDLGYTGELFF.

This clone was counted only a few times. The V and J genes are TRBV29-1 and TRBJ1-1; 8 nucleotides match TRBD1. This CDR3 contains 15 residues. After removal of 8 bases from V and 1 base from J, the junction contained 12 bases not matched to a gene. CDR1 SQVTM and CDR2 ANQGSEA come from the germline V gene. CDR3 DNA sequence: TGCAGCTTAAACAGGGGGGGCGGACCGAACACTGAAGCTTTCTTT. It yields the protein CSLNRGGGPNTEAFF.

This clone has only a few counts. The chain uses TRBV29-1 and TRBJ1-2; no definite D call. CDR1 is SQVTM, CDR2 ANQGSEA, per germline. This CDR3 is built from 11 residues. V lost 7 bases to trimming and J lost 7 bases, with 13 bases between them. The CDR3 nucleotides are TGCAGCGCATGGTCGGGCGCTGGCTACACCTTC. Translation gives CSAWSGAGYTF. The full variable domain, rest sourced from reference TRBV29-1 and TRBJ1-2, is SAVISQKPSRDICQRGTSLTIQCQVDSQVTMMFWYRQQPGQSLTLIATANQGSEATYESGFVIDKFPISRPNLTFSTLTVSNMSPEDSSIYLCSAWSGAGYTFGSGTRLTVV.

The rearrangement joins TRBV7-7 to TRBJ2-1; D is uncertain. CDR3 length: 10 residues. V was cut by 11 bases and J by 6 bases, with 8 bases left in between. CDR1 SSHAT and CDR2 FNYEAQ come from the germline V gene (reference sequence). DNA for the CDR3: TGTGCCCCATGGGGCAATGAGCAGTTCTTC. The encoded protein is CAPWGNEQFF.

This chain uses TRBV7-2 with TRBJ1-5; possible D gene TRBD1, 6 bases. The V end was cut by 1 base, the J end by 11 bases, with 12 bases between. The CDR3 runs to 13 residues. Germline V gene data show CDR1 as SGHTA and CDR2 as FQGNSA. The CDR3 bases are TGTGCCAGCAGCTTAGATGAAGGGGGGACCCAGCATTTT. It specifies CASSLDEGGTQHF.

The rearrangement links TRBV29-1 to TRBJ2-5, with 7 bases fitting TRBD1. The end of the DNA is better explained by TRBJ2-7, so the J call may be wrong. CDR1 SQVTM and CDR2 ANQGSEA come from the germline V gene. This CDR3 is built from 13 residues. CDR3 loop: CSGRQGPVDEQYF. CDR3 sequence (DNA): TGCAGCGGGCGACAGGGACCCGTGGACGAGCAGTACTTC.

The chain has TRBV30 and TRBJ2-1, with D possibly being TRBD2 (5 bases). V dropped 4 bases and J dropped 3 bases, with 10 bases sitting between them. Germline loops: CDR1 GTSNPN, CDR2 SVGIG (reference sequence). There are 13 residues in the CDR3. The CDR3 loop reads CAWTEGYYNEQFF. The DNA of the CDR3 is TGTGCCTGGACTGAGGGTTACTACAATGAGCAGTTCTTC.

This clone was observed a handful of times. The chain has TRBV5-1 and TRBJ1-2; D gene unclear. The V gene's germline CDR1 is SGHRS and CDR2 YFSETQ. V dropped 0 bases and J dropped 4 bases, with 10 bases sitting between them. The CDR3 loop spans 14 amino acids. DNA for the CDR3: TGCGCCAGCAGCTTGGGTGATTTCGGCTATGGCTACACCTTC. Residues: CASSLGDFGYGYTF. The full variable domain, in which reference TRBV5-1 and TRBJ1-2 provide the parts outside the CDR3, is KAGVTQTPRYLIKTRGQQVTLSCSPISGHRSVSWYQQTPGQGLQFLFEYFSETQRNKGNFPGRFSGRQFSNSRSEMNVSTLELGDSALYLCASSLGDFGYGYTFGSGTRLTVV.

This clone has just one count. The chain has TRBV30 and TRBJ1-1; D call uncertain. Trimming stripped 3 bases from V and 1 base from J, with 9 bases between. The CDR3 sequence is 13 residues long. The germline V gene has CDR1 GTSNPN and CDR2 SVGIG (reference sequence). Here the CDR3 reads CAWSVGSNTEAFF. In DNA, the CDR3 is TGTGCCTGGAGCGTCGGGTCGAACACTGAAGCTTTCTTT.

The V call is TRBV14, the J call TRBJ1-6; D is possibly TRBD1 (5 bases). V was trimmed by 4 bases and J by 4 bases, leaving 8 bases between them. CDR1 is SGHDN and CDR2 is FVKESK in the germline V gene. CDR3 length: 14 residues. The CDR3 coding sequence is TGTGCCAGCAGCCGGACAAATTATAATTCACCCCTCCACTTT. Translating gives CASSRTNYNSPLHF. Full variable domain (remainder filled in from reference TRBV14 and TRBJ1-6): EAGVTQFPSHSVIEKGQTVTLRCDPISGHDNLYWYRRVMGKEIKFLLHFVKESKQDESGMPNNRFLAERTGGTYSTLKVQPAELEDSGVYFCASSRTNYNSPLHFGNGTRLTVT.

This clone was detected a few times. The V call is TRBV6-1, the J call TRBJ2-5; D is undetermined. Trimming took off 0 bases at V and 6 bases at J, with 5 bases between the two ends. Germline CDR1 MNHNS, CDR2 SASEGT. CDR3 size: 12 residues. The CDR3 reads CASSEATKTQYF. In nucleotides, the CDR3 is TGTGCCAGCAGTGAAGCTACAAAGACCCAGTACTTC.

The chain is built from TRBV9 and TRBJ2-7, with D maybe TRBD1 (7 bases). The V gene's germline CDR1 is SGDLS and CDR2 YYNGEE. CDR3 size: 16 residues. V gave up 4 bases and J gave up 4 bases, with 21 bases separating them. CDR3: CASSPYRGGGVYEQYF. The CDR3 DNA reads as TGTGCCAGCAGCCCTTACAGGGGAGGAGGGGTTTACGAGCAGTACTTC.

The rearrangement uses TRBV6-5 and TRBJ2-7, with a weak D call TRBD2 (5 bases). The CDR3 runs to 13 residues. CDR1 MNHEY and CDR2 SVGAGI come from the germline V gene. V dropped 6 bases and J dropped 0 bases, with 9 bases sitting between them. The CDR3 loop reads CASREERSYEQYF. CDR3 bases: TGTGCCAGCAGGGAGGAACGCTCCTACGAGCAGTACTTC.

This clone was picked up many times. The CDR3: CASSQTAGTEAFF. The DNA for the CDR3 is TGTGCCAGCAGCCAAACAGCAGGCACTGAAGCTTTCTTT. This chain uses TRBV7-9 with TRBJ1-1; no clear D. This CDR3 is 13 amino acids long. The ends were cut back, 5 bases at V and 4 bases at J, with 11 bases in the middle. Germline V CDR1 and CDR2: SEHNR, FQNEAQ (reference sequence).